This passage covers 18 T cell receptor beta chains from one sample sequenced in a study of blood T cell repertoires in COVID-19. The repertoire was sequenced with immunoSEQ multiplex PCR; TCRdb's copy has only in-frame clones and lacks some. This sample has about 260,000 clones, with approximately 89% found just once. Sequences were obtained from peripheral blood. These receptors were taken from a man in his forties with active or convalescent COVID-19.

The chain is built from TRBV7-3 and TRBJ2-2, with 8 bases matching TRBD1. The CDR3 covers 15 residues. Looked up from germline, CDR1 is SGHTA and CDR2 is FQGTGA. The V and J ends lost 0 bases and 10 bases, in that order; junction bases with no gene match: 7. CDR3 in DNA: TGTGCCAGCAGCTTAACGGGGCCAGGGGGCGAGGAGCTGTTTTTT. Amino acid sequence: CASSLTGPGGEELFF. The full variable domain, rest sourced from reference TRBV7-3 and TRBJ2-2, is GAGVSQTPSNKVTEKGKYVELRCDPISGHTALYWYRQSLGQGPEFLIYFQGTGAADDSGLPNDRFFAVRPEGSVSTLKIQRTERGDSAVYLCASSLTGPGGEELFFGEGSRLTVL.

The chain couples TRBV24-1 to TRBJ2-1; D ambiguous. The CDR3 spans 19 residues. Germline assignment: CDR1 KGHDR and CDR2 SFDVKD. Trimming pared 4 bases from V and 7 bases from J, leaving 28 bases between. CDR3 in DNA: TGTGCCACCAGTGACCCTACCGCCAAACCACTCGCCCGGAGAAATGAGCAGTTCTTC. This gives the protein CATSDPTAKPLARRNEQFF.

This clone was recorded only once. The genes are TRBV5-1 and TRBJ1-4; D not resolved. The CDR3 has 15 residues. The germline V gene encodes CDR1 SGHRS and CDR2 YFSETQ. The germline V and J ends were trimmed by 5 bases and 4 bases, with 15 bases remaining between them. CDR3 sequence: CASRSLPGHNEKLFF. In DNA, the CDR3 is TGCGCCAGCAGAAGTCTGCCAGGTCATAATGAAAAACTGTTTTTT.

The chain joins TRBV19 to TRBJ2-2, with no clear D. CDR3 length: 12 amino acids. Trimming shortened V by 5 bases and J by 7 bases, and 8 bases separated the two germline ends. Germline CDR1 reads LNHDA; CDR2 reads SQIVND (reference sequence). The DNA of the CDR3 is TGTGCCAGTAGTCCCCGAGTCGGGGAGCTGTTTTTT. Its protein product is CASSPRVGELFF. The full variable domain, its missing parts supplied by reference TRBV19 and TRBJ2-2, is DGGITQSPKYLFRKEGQNVTLSCEQNLNHDAMYWYRQDPGQGLRLIYYSQIVNDFQKGDIAEGYSVSREKKESFPLTVTSAQKNPTAFYLCASSPRVGELFFGEGSRLTVL.

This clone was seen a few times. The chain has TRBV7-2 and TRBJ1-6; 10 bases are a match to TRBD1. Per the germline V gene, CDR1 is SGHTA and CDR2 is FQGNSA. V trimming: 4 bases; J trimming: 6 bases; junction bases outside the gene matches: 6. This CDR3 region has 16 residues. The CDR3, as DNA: TGTGCCAGCAGCTCCCCCGGGACAGGGGCTAATTCACCCCTCCACTTT. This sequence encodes CASSSPGTGANSPLHF. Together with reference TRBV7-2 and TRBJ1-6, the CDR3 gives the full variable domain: GAGVSQSPSNKVTEKGKDVELRCDPISGHTALYWYRQSLGQGLEFLIYFQGNSAPDKSGLPSDRFSAERTGGSVSTLTIQRTQQEDSAVYLCASSSPGTGANSPLHFGNGTRLTVT.

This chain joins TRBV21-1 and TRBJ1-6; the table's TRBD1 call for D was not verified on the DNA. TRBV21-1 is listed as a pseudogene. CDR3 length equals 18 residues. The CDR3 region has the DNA TGTGCCAGCAGCAACGCAGGGACAGGGAACTCCTATAATTCACCCCTCCACTTT. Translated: CASSNAGTGNSYNSPLHF.

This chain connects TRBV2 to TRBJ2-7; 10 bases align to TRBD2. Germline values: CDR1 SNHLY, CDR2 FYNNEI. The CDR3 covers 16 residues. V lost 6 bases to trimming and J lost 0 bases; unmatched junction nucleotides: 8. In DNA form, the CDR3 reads TGTGCCAGCAGGGCCGGGACTAGCGACAGCTCCTACGAGCAGTACTTC. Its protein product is CASRAGTSDSSYEQYF.

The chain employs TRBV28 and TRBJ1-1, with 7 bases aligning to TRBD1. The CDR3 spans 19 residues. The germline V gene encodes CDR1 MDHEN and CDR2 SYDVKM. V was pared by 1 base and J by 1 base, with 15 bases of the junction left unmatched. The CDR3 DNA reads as TGTGCCAGCAGTTTATTGACAGGGACGTTTCGAAGGACGAACACTGAAGCTTTCTTT. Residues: CASSLLTGTFRRTNTEAFF.

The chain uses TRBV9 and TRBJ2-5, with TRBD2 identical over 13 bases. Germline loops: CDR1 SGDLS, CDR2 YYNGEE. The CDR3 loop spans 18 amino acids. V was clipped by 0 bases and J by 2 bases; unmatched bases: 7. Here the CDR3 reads CASSVEGGLAGLQETQYF. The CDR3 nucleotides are TGTGCCAGCAGCGTAGAGGGGGGACTAGCGGGACTTCAAGAGACCCAGTACTTC.

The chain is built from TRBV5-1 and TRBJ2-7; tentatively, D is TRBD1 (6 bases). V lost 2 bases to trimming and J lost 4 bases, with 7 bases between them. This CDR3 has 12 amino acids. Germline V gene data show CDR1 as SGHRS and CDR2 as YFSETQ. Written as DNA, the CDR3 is TGCGCCAGCAGCTTACAGGGTTACGAGCAGTACTTC. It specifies CASSLQGYEQYF.

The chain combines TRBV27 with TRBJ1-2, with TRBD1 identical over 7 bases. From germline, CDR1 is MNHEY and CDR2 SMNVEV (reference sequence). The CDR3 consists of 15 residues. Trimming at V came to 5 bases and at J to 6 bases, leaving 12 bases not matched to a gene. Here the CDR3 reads CASSPPGRGTHGYTF. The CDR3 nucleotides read TGTGCCAGCAGTCCCCCGGGCAGGGGGACCCATGGCTACACCTTC.

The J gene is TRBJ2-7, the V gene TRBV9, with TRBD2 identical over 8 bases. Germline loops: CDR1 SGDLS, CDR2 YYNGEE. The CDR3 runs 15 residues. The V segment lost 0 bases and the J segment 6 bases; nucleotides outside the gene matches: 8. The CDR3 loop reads CASSVVGGGPGEQYF. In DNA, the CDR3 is TGTGCCAGCAGCGTAGTGGGCGGGGGGCCCGGCGAGCAGTACTTC.

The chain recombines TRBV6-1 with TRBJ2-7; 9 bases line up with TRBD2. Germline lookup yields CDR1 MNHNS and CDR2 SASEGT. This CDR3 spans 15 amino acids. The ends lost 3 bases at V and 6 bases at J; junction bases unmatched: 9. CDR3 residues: CASSDWASGTGEQYF. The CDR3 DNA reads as TGTGCCAGCAGTGATTGGGCTAGCGGGACCGGCGAGCAGTACTTC.

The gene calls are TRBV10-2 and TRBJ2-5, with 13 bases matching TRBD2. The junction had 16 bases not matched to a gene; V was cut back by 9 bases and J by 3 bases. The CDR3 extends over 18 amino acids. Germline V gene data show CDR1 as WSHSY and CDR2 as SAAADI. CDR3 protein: CASKGQGIGLAGEETQYF. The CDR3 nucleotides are TGCGCCAGTAAAGGACAGGGAATAGGACTAGCGGGAGAAGAGACCCAGTACTTC.

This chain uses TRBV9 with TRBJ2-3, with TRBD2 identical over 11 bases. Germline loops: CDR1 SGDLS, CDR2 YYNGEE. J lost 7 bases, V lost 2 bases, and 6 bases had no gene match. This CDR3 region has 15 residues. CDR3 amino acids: CASSVTSGSGNTQYF. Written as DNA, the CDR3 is TGTGCCAGCAGCGTCACTAGCGGGAGTGGGAATACGCAGTATTTT.

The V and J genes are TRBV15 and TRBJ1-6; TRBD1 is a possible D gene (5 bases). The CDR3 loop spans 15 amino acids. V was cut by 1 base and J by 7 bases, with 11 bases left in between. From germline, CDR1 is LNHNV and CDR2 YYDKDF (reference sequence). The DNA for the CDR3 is TGTGCCACCAGCAGAGCACGGGGGATGAATTCACCCCTCCACTTT. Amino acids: CATSRARGMNSPLHF.

CDR3 DNA sequence: TGTGCCAGCTCACCACGTTTGTTGCCAGGGCCATACAATGAGCAGTTCTTC. Translation gives CASSPRLLPGPYNEQFF. The gene calls are TRBV18 and TRBJ2-1; D perhaps matches TRBD1 (5 bases). The V end was cut by 1 base, the J end by 4 bases, with 17 bases between. The CDR3 is 17 amino acids. The V gene's germline CDR1 is KGHSH and CDR2 LQKENI. The full variable domain, with the rest looked up from reference TRBV18 and TRBJ2-1, is NAGVMQNPRHLVRRRGQEARLRCSPMKGHSHVYWYRQLPEEGLKFMVYLQKENIIDESGMPKERFSAEFPKEGPSILRIQQVVRGDSAAYFCASSPRLLPGPYNEQFFGPGTRLTVL.

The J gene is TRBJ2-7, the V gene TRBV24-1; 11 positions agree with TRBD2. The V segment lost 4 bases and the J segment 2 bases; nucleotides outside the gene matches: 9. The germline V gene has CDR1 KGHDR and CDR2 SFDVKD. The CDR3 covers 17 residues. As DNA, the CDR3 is TGTGCCACCAGTGACCCCTCGACTAGCGGGGTCCCCTACGAGCAGTACTTC. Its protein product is CATSDPSTSGVPYEQYF.